A selection of T cell receptor beta chains follows, all from one sample in a study of T cell responses to AZD1222 COVID-19 vaccine. This table comes from immunoSEQ multiplex PCR, and its TCRdb copy is limited to in-frame clones, with some not included. The table includes 70,000 to 95,000 clones, approximately 88% detected once. This material consisted of peripheral blood, taken on day 0 of MenACWY control vaccination. The receptor set was obtained from an adult in good health. Both conserved end residues are part of each CDR3. The D gene is left open where the match is weak. A row's size may be missing; if present it is once, few, many or a size class.

>TRBV4-3|TRBD2|TRBJ2-7|NA
CASSQEAGLAGRYEQYF
TGCGCCAGCAGCCAAGAGGCGGGACTAGCGGGGCGATACGAGCAGTACTTC
>TRBV6-2/TRBV6-3|NA|TRBJ2-2|NA
CASSYGRSSGNTGELFF
TGTGCCAGCAGTTATGGACGGAGTAGCGGGAACACCGGGGAGCTGTTTTTT
>TRBV27|NA|TRBJ1-3|NA
CASSQGTAGNTIYF
TGTGCCAGCAGTCAGGGGACGGCTGGAAACACCATATATTTT
>TRBV25-1|TRBD1|TRBJ2-7|NA
CASSDRTGRQYF
TGTGCCAGCAGTGACCGGACAGGTCGGCAGTACTTC
>TRBV28|NA|TRBJ1-1|NA
CASILPSRQQAFF
TGTGCCAGCATTCTACCCTCGCGACAGCAAGCTTTCTTT
>TRBV2|NA|TRBJ1-2|NA
CASSDYRVHGYTF
TGTGCCAGCAGTGATTACAGGGTCCATGGCTACACCTTC
>TRBV19|TRBD1|TRBJ2-5|NA
CASSRQGRETQYF
TGTGCCAGTAGTAGACAGGGGAGGGAGACCCAGTACTTC
>TRBV6-5|NA|TRBJ2-3|NA
CASSRTWGTDTQYF
TGTGCCAGCAGCAGGACCTGGGGCACAGATACGCAGTATTTT
>TRBV4-3|NA|TRBJ2-7|few
CASSHSSEVGEQYF
TGCGCCAGCAGCCATTCCTCAGAGGTCGGCGAGCAGTACTTC
>TRBV4-2|TRBD2|TRBJ2-1|NA
CASSQEGTSGSNEQFF
TGTGCCAGCAGCCAAGAAGGGACTAGCGGGAGCAATGAGCAGTTCTTC
>TRBV6-2/TRBV6-3|TRBD2|TRBJ2-7|NA
CASSYPIGGLALLEQYF
TGTGCCAGCAGTTACCCGATAGGGGGACTAGCGTTGCTGGAGCAGTACTTC
>TRBV16|NA|TRBJ1-1|NA
CASSQSAVNTEAFF
TGTGCCAGCAGCCAATCAGCAGTGAACACTGAAGCTTTCTTT
>TRBV7-9|TRBD2|TRBJ2-6|NA
CASSPGGGGANVLTF
TGTGCCAGCAGCCCCGGCGGGGGTGGGGCCAACGTCCTGACTTTC
>TRBV7-8|NA|TRBJ2-1|NA
CASSSYGGAYSYNEQFF
TGTGCCAGCAGCTCCTATGGGGGGGCTTACTCCTACAATGAGCAGTTCTTC
>TRBV5-1|TRBD1|TRBJ1-2|once
CASSLAPGQGITGYTF
TGCGCCAGCAGCTTGGCACCGGGACAGGGGATAACGGGCTACACCTTC
>TRBV7-2|NA|TRBJ2-7|NA
CASSLIQGPLYEQYF
TGTGCCAGCAGCTTAATCCAGGGGCCTCTCTACGAGCAGTACTTC